The present entry profiles one TCR beta chain with its context. The antigen remains undetermined. The sample belongs to a study of T-cell memory formation after mild COVID-19. At the level of the study: Largely donor-specific TCR clusters were found. Study results and caveats: Among contracting clones, CD4+ were mainly CM/EM and CD8+ enriched in EMRA. Later expanders leaned CD4+, whereas day 15 to 85 contracting clones were balanced CD4/CD8.

The CDR3 extends over 13 amino acids. Trimming stripped 4 bases from V and 4 bases from J, with 10 bases between. Germline V lookup: CDR1 SQVTM, CDR2 ANQGSEA. TCRdb reanalysed the 5' RACE reads using MiXCR and keeps one entry per CDR3 protein. Of around 200,000 distinct CDR3 sequences detected, about a fifth appear once; the ten largest clones hold more than 20%. The source material was PBMCs or a T cell subset sorted from them (not recorded which). The TCR sequence derives from an adult woman who had mild COVID-19 (a few samples of this study predate the infection). Cell type and time point are not known. V and J are TRBV29-1 and TRBJ2-2; D may match TRBD1 or TRBD2 (5 bases each). The CDR3 protein is CSVGGYGTGELFF. The CDR3, as DNA: TGCAGCGTTGGGGGGTATGGCACCGGGGAGCTGTTTTTT.